This TCR beta chain emerged from a study of blood T cell repertoires in COVID-19. Study summary: Samples taken during acute and convalescent COVID-19 were collected in the United States, Italy and Spain.

The authors' processing: Estimated nucleated cell counts came from reference gene primer amplification. The data were produced by immunoSEQ multiplex PCR, yet TCRdb's version contains in-frame clones alone and is incomplete. V and J calls and clone size are given by that table; D and trimming were obtained from the DNA. The sample lists 150,000 to 200,000 clones; about 80% were seen once. Germline-derived CDR1 and CDR2 are MNHNS and SASEGT. This CDR3 is 15 amino acids long. Trimming removed 3 bases at V and 3 bases at J, with 14 bases between. Sequenced: peripheral blood. This receptor was obtained from a man between 65 and 85 years old with active or convalescent COVID-19. The V and J genes are TRBV6-1 and TRBJ1-1; D perhaps matches TRBD1 (6 bases). The CDR3 DNA reads TGTGCCAGCAGTGATGCAGGGAGGGGGGACACTGAAGCTTTCTTT. Its protein is CASSDAGRGDTEAFF.